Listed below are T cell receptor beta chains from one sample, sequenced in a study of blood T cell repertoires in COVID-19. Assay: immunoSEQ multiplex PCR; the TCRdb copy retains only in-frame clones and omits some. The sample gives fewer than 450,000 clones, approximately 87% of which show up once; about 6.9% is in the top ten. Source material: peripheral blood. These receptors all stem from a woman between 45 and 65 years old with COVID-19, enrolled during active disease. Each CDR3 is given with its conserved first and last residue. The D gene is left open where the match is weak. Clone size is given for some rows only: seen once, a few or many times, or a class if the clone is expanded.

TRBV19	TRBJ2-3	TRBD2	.	CASSIGPSGRAGDTQYF	TGTGCCAGTAGTATAGGTCCTAGCGGGAGGGCCGGAGATACGCAGTATTTT
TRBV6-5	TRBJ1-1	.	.	CASSYGRAAFF	TGTGCCAGCAGTTACGGGCGGGCCGCTTTCTTT
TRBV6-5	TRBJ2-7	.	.	CASRRGFNPYEQYF	TGTGCCAGCAGGAGGGGGTTCAACCCCTACGAGCAGTACTTC
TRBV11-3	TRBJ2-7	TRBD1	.	CASSQRQGSEQYF	TGTGCCAGCAGCCAGAGACAGGGGAGCGAGCAGTACTTC
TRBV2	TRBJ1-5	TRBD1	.	CASSAQGVSNQPQHF	TGTGCCAGCAGTGCCCAGGGGGTTTCCAATCAGCCCCAGCATTTT
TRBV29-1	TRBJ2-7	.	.	CSVERPGRVFDEQYF	TGCAGCGTTGAAAGGCCTGGCAGGGTGTTCGACGAGCAGTACTTC
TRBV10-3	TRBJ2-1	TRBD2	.	CAISEALTSGRAGEQFF	TGTGCCATCAGTGAGGCCCTGACTAGCGGGAGGGCGGGTGAGCAGTTCTTC
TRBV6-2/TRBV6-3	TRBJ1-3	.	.	CASTPRGSRGGNTIYF	TGTGCCAGCACCCCGCGAGGCTCCAGGGGAGGAAACACCATATATTTT
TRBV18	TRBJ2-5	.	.	CASSYQETQYF	TGTGCCAGCTCCTACCAAGAGACCCAGTACTTC
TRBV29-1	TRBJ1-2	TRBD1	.	CSVVGQAGGYTF	TGCAGCGTGGTCGGACAGGCGGGCGGCTACACCTTC
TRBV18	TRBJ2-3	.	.	CASSPPGGDTQYF	TGTGCCAGCTCACCACCAGGAGGAGATACGCAGTATTTT
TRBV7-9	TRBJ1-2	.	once	CASSWPHPPYGYTF	TGTGCCAGCAGCTGGCCACATCCTCCCTATGGCTACACCTTC